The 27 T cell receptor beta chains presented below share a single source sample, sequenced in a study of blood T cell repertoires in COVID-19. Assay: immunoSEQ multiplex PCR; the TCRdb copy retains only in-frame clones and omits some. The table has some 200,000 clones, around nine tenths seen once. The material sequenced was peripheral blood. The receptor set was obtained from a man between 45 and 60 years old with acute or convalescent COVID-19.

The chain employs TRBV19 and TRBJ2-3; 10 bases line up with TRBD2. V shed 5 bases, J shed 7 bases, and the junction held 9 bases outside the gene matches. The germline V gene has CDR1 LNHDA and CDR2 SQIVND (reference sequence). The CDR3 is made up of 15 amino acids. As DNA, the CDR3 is TGTGCCAGTAGTGGACGGACTAGCGGACGTAATACGCAGTATTTT. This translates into CASSGRTSGRNTQYF.

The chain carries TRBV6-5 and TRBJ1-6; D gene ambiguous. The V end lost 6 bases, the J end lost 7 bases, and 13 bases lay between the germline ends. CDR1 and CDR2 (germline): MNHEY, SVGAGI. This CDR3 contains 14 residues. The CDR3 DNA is TGTGCCAGCAGGCGGACTGTTGGGAATTCACCCCTCCACTTT. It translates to CASRRTVGNSPLHF.

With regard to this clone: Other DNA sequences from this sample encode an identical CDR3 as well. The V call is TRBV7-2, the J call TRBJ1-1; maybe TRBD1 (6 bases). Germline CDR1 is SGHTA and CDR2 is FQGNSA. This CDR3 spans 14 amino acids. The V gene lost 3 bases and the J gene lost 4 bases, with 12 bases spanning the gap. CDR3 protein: CASSFDRWSTEAFF. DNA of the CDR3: TGTGCCAGCAGCTTTGACAGGTGGAGCACTGAAGCTTTCTTT.

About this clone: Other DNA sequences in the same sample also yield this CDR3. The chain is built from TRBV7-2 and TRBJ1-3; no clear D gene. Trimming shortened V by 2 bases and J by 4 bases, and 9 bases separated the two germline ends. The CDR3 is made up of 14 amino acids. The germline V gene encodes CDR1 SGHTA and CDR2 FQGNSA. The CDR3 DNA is TGTGCCAGCAGCTTACAAGGAGCCGGAAACACCATATATTTT. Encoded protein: CASSLQGAGNTIYF.

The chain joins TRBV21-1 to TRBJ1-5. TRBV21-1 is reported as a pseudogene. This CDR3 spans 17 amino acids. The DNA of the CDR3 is TGTGCCAGCAGCAAAGTATGGTCACCGGGGAGCAATCAGCCCCAGCATTTT. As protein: CASSKVWSPGSNQPQHF.

CDR3 loop: CASSPPVLAGVYEQYF. The CDR3 DNA reads TGTGCCAGCAGCCCCCCGGTTCTAGCGGGAGTCTACGAGCAGTACTTC. The chain uses TRBV4-2 and TRBJ2-7, with 10 bases fitting TRBD2. CDR1 is LGHNA, CDR2 YNFKEQ, per germline. V lost 4 bases, J lost 3 bases, and 9 bases stayed unmatched. The CDR3 is 16 amino acids.

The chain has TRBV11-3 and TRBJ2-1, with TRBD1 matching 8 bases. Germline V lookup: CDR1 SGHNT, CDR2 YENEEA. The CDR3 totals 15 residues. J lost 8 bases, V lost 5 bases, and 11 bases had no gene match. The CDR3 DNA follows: TGTGCCAGCAGCCGAGGGACAGGACGAATCGATGAGCAGTTCTTC. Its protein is CASSRGTGRIDEQFF.

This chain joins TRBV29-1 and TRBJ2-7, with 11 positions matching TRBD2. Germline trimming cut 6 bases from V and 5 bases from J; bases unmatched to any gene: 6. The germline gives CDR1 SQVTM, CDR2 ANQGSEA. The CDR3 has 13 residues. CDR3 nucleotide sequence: TGCAGCGTAAATAGCGGGAGGGCCGACGAGCAGTACTTC. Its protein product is CSVNSGRADEQYF.

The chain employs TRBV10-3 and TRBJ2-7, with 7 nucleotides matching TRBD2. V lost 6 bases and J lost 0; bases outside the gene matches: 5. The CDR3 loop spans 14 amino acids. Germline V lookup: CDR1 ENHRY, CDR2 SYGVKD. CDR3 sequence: CAIRSAGSSYEQYF. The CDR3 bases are TGTGCCATCAGGTCAGCGGGGAGCTCCTACGAGCAGTACTTC.

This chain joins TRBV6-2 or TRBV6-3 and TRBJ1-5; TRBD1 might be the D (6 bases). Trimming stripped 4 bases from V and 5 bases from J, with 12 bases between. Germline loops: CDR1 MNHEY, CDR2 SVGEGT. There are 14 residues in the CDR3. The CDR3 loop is CASSFRGEDQPQHF. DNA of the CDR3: TGTGCCAGCAGTTTCAGGGGCGAGGATCAGCCCCAGCATTTT.

The CDR3 protein is CASRPVGQGHDEQFF. As DNA, the CDR3 is TGTGCCAGCCGCCCCGTGGGACAGGGGCACGATGAGCAGTTCTTC. The chain links TRBV7-9 to TRBJ2-1, with 10 bases fitting TRBD1. V trimming: 8 bases; J trimming: 8 bases; junction bases outside the gene matches: 12. The CDR3 consists of 15 residues. The germline V gene has CDR1 SEHNR and CDR2 FQNEAQ (reference sequence).

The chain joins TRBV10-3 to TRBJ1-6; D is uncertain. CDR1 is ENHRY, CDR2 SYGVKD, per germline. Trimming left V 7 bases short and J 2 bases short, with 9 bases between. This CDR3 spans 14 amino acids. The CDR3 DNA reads TGTGCCATCAAACCGGGAACCTATAATTCACCCCTCCACTTT. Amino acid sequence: CAIKPGTYNSPLHF.

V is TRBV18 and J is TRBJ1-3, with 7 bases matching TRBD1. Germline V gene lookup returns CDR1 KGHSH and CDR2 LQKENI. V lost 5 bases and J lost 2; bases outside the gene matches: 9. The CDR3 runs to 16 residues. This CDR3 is CASSGQRDRTGNTIYF. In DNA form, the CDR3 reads TGTGCCAGCTCAGGCCAACGGGACAGAACTGGAAACACCATATATTTT.

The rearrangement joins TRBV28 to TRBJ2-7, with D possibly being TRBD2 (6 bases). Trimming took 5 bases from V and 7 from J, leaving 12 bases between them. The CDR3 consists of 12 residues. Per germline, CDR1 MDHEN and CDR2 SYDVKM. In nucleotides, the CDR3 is TGTGCCAGCAGTCCTCTACGGGAGGAGCAGTACTTC. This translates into CASSPLREEQYF.

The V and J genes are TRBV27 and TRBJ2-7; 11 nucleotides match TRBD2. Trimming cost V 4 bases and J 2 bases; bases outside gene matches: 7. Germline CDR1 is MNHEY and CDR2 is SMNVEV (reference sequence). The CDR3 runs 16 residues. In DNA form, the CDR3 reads TGTGCCAGCAGTTCCTACGGGACTAGCGGCACCTACGAGCAGTACTTC. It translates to CASSSYGTSGTYEQYF.

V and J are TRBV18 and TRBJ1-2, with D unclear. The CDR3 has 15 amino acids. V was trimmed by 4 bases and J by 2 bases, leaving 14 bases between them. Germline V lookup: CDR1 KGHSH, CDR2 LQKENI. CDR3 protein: CASSLYIGENYGYTF. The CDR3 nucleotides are TGTGCCAGCTCACTATACATCGGGGAAAACTATGGCTACACCTTC.

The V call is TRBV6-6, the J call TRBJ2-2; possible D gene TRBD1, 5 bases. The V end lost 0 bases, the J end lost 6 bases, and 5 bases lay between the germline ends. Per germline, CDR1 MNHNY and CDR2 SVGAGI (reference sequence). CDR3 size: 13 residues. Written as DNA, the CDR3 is TGTGCCAGCAGTTACTCGGGGCCCGGGGAGCTGTTTTTT. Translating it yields CASSYSGPGELFF.

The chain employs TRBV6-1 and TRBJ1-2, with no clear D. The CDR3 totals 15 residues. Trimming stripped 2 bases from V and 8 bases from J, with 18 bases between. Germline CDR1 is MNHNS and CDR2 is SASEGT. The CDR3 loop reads CASSESLPRTEGYTF. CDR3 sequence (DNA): TGTGCCAGCAGTGAAAGCCTACCCCGCACTGAAGGCTACACCTTC.

The CDR3 coding sequence is TGTGCCAGCAGTTACTTCAGGAATGAAAAACTGTTTTTT. This codes for CASSYFRNEKLFF. The gene calls are TRBV6-5 and TRBJ1-4, with D unresolved. CDR1 and CDR2 (germline): MNHEY, SVGAGI. This CDR3 spans 13 amino acids. Trimming pared 1 base from V and 5 bases from J, leaving 5 bases between.

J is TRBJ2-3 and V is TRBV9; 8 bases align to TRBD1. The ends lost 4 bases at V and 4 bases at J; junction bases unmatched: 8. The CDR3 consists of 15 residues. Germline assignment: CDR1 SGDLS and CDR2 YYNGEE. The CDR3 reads CASSTYRGVADTQYF. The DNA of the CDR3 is TGTGCCAGCAGCACGTACAGGGGGGTTGCAGATACGCAGTATTTT.

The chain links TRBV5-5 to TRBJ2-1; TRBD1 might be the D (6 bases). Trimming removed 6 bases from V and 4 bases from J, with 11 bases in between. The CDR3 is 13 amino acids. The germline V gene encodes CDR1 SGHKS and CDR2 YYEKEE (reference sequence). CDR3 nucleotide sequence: TGTGCCAGCATCCTAGGACAGTACAATGAGCAGTTCTTC. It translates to CASILGQYNEQFF.

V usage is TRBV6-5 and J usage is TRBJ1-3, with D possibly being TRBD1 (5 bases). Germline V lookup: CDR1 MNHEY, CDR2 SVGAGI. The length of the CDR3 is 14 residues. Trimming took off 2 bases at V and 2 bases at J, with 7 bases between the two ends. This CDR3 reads CASSYRGTGNTIYF. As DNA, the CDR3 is TGTGCCAGCAGTTACAGGGGAACTGGAAACACCATATATTTT.

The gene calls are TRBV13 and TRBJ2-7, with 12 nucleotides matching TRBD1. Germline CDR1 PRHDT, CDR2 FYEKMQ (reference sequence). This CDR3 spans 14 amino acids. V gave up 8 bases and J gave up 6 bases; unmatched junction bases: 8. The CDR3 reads CASLARDRGPEQYF. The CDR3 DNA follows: TGTGCCAGCCTCGCCCGGGACAGGGGGCCCGAGCAGTACTTC.

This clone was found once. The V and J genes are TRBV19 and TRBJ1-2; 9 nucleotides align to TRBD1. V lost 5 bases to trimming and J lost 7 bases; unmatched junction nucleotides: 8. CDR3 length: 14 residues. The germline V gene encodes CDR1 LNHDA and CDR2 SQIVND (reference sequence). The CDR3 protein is CASSPDRGSSGYTF. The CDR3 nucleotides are TGTGCCAGTAGTCCTGACAGGGGGTCGTCTGGCTACACCTTC.

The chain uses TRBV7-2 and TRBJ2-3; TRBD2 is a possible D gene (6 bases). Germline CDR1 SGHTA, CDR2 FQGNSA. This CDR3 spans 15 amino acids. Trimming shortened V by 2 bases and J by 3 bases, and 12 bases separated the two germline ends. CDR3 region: CASSLRGGITDTQYF. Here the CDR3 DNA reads TGTGCCAGCAGCTTAAGGGGCGGGATTACAGATACGCAGTATTTT.

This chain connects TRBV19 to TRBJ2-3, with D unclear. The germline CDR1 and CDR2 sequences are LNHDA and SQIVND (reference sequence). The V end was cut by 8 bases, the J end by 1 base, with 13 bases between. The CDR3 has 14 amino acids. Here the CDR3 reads CASGRTAGTDTQYF. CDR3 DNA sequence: TGTGCCAGTGGGCGCACCGCCGGCACAGATACGCAGTATTTT.

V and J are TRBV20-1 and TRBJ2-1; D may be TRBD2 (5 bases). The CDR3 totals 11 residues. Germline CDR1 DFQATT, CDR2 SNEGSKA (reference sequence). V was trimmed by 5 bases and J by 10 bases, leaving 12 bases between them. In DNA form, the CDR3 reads TGCAGTGCTGTTCCTAGCCTGGAGCAGTTCTTC. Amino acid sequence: CSAVPSLEQFF.